This TCR beta chain was documented in a study of T cell repertoires in cytomegalovirus infection. Across the study: CMV epitopes that were recently identified and HLA-C-restricted were used alongside well-studied HLA-B-restricted ones. CMV infection together with matching HLA type was indicated by public TCR beta signatures.

Study results and limitations: The study identified carriers of CMV plus the relevant HLA from cumulative public TCR beta family frequency. HLA-C-restricted, CMV-specific TCR beta clonotypes were dominant ex vivo.

This clonotype was picked up a small number of times. The antigen remains unidentified. V was shortened by 0 bases and J by 1 base, with 7 bases between the two germline ends. The CDR3 spans 15 residues. Germline lookup yields CDR1 MGHRA and CDR2 YSYEKL. TCRdb called the reads again in MiXCR, with one record for every CDR3 protein. The sample has hundreds of thousands of distinct CDR3 sequences, roughly 30% seen once. The input for sequencing was cultured CD8+ T cells from PBMCs, taken from culture after CMV antigen stimulation. The chain uses TRBV4-1 and TRBJ2-4; no clear D gene. This TCR was recovered from a human donor in good health (CMV status not recorded). Some clones in this sample may be carry-over from other donors' samples. Here the CDR3 reads CASSQEGRAKNIQYF. In DNA form, the CDR3 reads TGCGCCAGCAGCCAAGAGGGCAGGGCCAAAAACATTCAGTACTTC.